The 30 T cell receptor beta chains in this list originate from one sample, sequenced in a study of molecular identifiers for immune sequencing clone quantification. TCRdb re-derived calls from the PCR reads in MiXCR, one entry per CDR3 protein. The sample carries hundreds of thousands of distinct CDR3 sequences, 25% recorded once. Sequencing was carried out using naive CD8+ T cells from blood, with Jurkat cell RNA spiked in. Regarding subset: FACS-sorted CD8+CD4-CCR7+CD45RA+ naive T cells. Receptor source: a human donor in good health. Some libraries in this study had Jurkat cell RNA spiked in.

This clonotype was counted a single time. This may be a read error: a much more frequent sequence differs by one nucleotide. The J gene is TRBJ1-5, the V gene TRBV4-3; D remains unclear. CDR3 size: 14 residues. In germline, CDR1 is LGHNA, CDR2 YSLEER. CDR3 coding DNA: TGCGCCAGCAGCCAAGCGGCAGGCAATCAGCCCCAGCGTTTT. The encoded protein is CASSQAAGNQPQRF.

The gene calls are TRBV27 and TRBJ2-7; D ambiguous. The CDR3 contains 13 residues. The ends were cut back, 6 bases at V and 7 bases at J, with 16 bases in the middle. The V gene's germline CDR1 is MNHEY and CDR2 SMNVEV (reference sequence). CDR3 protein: CASSPSAGREQYF. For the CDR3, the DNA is TGTGCCAGCAGCCCCTCCGCAGGCCGGGAGCAGTACTTC.

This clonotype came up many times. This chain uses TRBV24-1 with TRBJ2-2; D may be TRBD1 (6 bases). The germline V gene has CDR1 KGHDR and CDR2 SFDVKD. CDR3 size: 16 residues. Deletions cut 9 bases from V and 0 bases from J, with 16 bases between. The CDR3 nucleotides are TGTGCCACCGGTAACCGGGGACAAGCGAACACCGGGGAGCTGTTTTTT. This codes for CATGNRGQANTGELFF.

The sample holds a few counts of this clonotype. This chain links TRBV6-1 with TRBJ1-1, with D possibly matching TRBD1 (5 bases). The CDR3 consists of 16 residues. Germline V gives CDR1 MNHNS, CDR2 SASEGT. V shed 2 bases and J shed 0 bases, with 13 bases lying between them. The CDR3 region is CASSELQGGLNTEAFF. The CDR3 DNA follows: TGTGCCAGCAGTGAATTGCAGGGTGGCTTGAACACTGAAGCTTTCTTT.

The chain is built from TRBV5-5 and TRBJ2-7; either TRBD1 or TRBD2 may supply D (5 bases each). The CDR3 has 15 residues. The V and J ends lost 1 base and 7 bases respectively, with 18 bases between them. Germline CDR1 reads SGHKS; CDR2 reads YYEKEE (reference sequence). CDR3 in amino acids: CASSLRSGSLWEQYF. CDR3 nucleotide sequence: TGTGCCAGCAGCTTGAGGTCAGGGAGTCTCTGGGAGCAGTACTTC.

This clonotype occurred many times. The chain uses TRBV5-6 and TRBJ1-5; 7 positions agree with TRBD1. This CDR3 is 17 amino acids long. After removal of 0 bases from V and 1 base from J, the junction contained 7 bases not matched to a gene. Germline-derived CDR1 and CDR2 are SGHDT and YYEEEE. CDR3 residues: CASSLGSGGPSNQPQHF. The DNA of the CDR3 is TGTGCCAGCAGCTTGGGATCAGGGGGACCAAGCAATCAGCCCCAGCATTTT.

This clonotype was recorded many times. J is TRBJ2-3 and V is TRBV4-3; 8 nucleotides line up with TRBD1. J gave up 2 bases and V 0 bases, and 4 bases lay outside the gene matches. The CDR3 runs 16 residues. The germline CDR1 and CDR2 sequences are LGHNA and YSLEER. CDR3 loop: CASSQDMDRATDTQYF. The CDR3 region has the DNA TGCGCCAGCAGCCAAGATATGGACAGGGCCACAGATACGCAGTATTTT.

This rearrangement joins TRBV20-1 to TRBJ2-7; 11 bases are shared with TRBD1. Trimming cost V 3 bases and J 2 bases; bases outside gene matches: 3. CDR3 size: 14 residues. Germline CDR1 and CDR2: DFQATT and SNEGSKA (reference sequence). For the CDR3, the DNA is TGCAGTGCTAGGGGACAGGGGGTGACCTACGAGCAGTACTTC. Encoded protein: CSARGQGVTYEQYF.

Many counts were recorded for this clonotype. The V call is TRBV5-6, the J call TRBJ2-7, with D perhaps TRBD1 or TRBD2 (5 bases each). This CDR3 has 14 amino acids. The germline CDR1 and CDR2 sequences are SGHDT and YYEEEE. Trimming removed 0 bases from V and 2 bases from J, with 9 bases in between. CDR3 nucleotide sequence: TGTGCCAGCAGCTTGGGGGACGCTACCTACGAGCAGTACTTC. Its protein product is CASSLGDATYEQYF.

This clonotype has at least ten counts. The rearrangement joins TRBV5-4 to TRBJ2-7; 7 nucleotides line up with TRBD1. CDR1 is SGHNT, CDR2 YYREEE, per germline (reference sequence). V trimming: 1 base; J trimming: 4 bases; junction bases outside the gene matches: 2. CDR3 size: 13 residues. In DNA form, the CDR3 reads TGTGCCAGCAGCTTGCAGGGGGAGTACGAGCAGTACTTC. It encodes CASSLQGEYEQYF. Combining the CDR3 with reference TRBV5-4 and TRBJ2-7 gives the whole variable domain ETGVTQSPTHLIKTRGQQVTLRCSSQSGHNTVSWYQQALGQGPQFIFQYYREEENGRGNFPPRFSGLQFPNYSSELNVNALELDDSALYLCASSLQGEYEQYFGPGTRLTVT.

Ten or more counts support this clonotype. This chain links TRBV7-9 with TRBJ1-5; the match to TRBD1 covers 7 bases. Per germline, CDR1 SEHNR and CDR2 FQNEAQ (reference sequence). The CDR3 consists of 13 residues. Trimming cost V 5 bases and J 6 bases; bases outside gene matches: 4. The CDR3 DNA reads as TGTGCCAGCAGCGATACAGGGGCTCAGCCCCAGCATTTT. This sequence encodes CASSDTGAQPQHF. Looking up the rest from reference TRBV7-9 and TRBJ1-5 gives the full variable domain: DTGVSQNPRHKITKRGQNVTFRCDPISEHNRLYWYRQTLGQGPEFLTYFQNEAQLEKSRLLSDRFSAERPKGSFSTLEIQRTEQGDSAMYLCASSDTGAQPQHFGDGTRLSIL.

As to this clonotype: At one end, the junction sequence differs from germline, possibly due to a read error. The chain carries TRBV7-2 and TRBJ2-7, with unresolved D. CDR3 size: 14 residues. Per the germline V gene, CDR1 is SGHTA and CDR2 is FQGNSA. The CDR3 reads CASSALQSSYGQYF. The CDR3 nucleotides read TGTGCCAGCAGCGCCCTACAGAGTTCCTACGGGCAGTACTTC.

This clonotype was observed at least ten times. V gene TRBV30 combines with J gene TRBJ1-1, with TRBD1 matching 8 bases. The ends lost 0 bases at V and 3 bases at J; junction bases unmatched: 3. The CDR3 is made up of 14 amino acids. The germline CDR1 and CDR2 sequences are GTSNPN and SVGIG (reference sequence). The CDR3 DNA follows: TGTGCCTGGAGTGTAGACAGGGGCTACACTGAAGCTTTCTTT. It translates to CAWSVDRGYTEAFF.

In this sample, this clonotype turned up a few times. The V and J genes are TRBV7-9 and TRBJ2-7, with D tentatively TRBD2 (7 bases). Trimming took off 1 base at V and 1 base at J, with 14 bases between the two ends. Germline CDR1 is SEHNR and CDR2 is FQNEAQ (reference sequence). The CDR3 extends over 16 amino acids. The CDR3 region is CASSLVGGGLSYEQYF. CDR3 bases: TGTGCCAGCAGCTTAGTTGGCGGGGGCCTTTCCTACGAGCAGTACTTC.

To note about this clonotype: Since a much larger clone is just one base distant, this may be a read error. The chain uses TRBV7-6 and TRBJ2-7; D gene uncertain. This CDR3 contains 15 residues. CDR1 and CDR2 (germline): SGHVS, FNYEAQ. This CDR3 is CARSLSSGRHYEQYF. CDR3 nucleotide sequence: TGTGCCCGCAGCTTAAGCTCCGGGCGACACTACGAGCAGTACTTC. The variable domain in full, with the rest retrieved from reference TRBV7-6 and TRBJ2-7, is GAGVSQSPRYKVTKRGQDVALRCDPISGHVSLYWYRQALGQGPEFLTYFNYEAQQDKSGLPNDRFSAERPEGSISTLTIQRTEQRDSAMYRCARSLSSGRHYEQYFGPGTRLTVT.

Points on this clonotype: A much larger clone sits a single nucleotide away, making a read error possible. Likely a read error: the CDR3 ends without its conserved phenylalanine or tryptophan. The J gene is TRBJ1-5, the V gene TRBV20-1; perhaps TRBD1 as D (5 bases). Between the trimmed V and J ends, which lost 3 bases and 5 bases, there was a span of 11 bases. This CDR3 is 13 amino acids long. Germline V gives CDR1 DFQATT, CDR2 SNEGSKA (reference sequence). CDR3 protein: CSASRGEDQPQHL. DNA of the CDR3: TGCAGTGCTAGTAGGGGAGAGGATCAGCCCCAGCATTTA.

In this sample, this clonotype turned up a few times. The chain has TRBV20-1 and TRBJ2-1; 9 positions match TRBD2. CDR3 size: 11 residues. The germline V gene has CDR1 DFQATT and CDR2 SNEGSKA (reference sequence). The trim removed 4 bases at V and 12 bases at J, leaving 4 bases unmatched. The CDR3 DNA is TGCAGTGCTATAGCGGGAGCAGTGCAGTTCTTC. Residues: CSAIAGAVQFF.

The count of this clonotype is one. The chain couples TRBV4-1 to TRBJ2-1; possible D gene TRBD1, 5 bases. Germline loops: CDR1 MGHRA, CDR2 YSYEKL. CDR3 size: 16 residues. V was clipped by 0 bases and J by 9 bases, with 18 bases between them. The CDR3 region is CASSQDSGYLRSEQFF. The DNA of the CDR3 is TGCGCCAGCAGCCAAGATTCAGGGTACCTTAGAAGTGAGCAGTTCTTC.

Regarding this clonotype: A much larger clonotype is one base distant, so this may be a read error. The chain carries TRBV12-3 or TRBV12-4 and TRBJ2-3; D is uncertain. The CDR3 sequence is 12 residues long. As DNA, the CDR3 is TGTGCCAGCAGTTTCATTCAAGATACGCTGTATTTT. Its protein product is CASSFIQDTLYF.

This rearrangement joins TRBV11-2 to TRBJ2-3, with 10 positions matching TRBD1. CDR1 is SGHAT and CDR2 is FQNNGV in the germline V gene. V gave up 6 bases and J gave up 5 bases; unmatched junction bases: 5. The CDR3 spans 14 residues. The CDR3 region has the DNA TGTGCCAGCAGATATGGACAGGGGGTAGATACGCAGTATTTT. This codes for CASRYGQGVDTQYF. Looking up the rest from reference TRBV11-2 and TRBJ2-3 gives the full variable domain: EAGVAQSPRYKIIEKRQSVAFWCNPISGHATLYWYQQILGQGPKLLIQFQNNGVVDDSQLPKDRFSAERLKGVDSTLKIQPAKLEDSAVYLCASRYGQGVDTQYFGPGTRLTVL.

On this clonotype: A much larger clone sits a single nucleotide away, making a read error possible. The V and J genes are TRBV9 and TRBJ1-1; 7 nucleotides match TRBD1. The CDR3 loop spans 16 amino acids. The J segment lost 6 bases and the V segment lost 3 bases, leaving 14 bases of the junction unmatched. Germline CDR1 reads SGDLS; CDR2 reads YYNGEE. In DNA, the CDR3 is TGTGCCAGCAGCGGGAAGACAGGGCCGTCTGGGGCTGAAGCTTTCTTT. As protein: CASSGKTGPSGAEAFF.

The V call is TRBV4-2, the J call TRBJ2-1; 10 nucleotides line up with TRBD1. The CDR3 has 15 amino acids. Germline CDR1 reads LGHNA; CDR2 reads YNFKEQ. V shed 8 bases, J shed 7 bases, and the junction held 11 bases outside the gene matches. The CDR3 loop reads CASRERTGGENEQFF. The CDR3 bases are TGTGCCAGCCGCGAAAGGACAGGGGGTGAAAATGAGCAGTTCTTC.

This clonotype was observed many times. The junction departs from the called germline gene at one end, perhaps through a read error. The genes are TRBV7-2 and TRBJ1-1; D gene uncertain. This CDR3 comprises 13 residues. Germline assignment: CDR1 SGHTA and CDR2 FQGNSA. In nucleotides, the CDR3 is TGTGCCAGCAGTTTAGGCAGGTACACTGAAGCTTTCTTT. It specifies CASSLGRYTEAFF.

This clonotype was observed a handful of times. This CDR3 is CASSPGARLYEQYF. Here the CDR3 DNA reads TGTGCCAGCAGCCCCGGGGCACGGCTATACGAGCAGTACTTC. The chain recombines TRBV7-9 with TRBJ2-7; D may correspond to TRBD1 or TRBD2 (5 bases each). The CDR3 length is 14 residues. The V and J ends lost 5 bases and 4 bases respectively, with 15 bases between them. Germline CDR1 SEHNR, CDR2 FQNEAQ (reference sequence).

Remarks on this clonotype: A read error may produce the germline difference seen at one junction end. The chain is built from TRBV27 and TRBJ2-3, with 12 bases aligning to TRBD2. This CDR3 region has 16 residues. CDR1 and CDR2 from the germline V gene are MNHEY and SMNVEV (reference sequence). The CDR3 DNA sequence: TGTGCCAGCAGTACTCCGGGACTAGCGGGCACGGATACGCGGTATTTT. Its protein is CASSTPGLAGTDTRYF.

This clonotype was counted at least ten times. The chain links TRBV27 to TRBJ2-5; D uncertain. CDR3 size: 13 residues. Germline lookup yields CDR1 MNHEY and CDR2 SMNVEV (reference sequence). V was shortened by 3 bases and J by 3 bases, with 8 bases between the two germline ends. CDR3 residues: CASSFVGEETQYF. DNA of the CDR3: TGTGCCAGCAGTTTCGTAGGAGAAGAGACCCAGTACTTC.

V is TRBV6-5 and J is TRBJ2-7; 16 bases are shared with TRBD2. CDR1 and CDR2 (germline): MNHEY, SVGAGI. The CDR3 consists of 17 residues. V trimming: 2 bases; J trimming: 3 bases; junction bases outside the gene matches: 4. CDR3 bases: TGTGCCAGCAGTTACGGGACTAGCGGGGGGGCCTTCTACGAGCAGTACTTC. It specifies CASSYGTSGGAFYEQYF.

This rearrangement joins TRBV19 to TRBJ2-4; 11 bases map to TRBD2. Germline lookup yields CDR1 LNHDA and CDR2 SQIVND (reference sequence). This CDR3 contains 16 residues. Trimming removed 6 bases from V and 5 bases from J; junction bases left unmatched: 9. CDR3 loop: CASSPLLGLAENIQYF. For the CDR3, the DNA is TGTGCCAGTAGCCCCCTCCTGGGACTAGCGGAAAACATTCAGTACTTC.

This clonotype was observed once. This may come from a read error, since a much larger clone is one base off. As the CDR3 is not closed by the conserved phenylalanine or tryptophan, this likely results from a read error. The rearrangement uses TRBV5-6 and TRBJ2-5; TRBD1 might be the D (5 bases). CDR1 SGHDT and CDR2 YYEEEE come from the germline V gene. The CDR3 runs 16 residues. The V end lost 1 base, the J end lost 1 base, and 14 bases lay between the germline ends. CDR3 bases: TGTGCCAGCAGCTTGATGCCAGGGCCCCTCCAAGAGACCCAGTACTAC. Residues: CASSLMPGPLQETQYY.

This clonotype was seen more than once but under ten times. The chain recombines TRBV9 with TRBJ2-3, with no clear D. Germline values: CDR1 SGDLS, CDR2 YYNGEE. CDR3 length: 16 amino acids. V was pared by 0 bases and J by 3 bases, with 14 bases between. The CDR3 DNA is TGTGCCAGCAGCGTAGCTTCGGCAGTTGGAACAGATACGCAGTATTTT. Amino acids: CASSVASAVGTDTQYF.